The source of this T cell receptor beta chain is a study of identical twins. Study-wide findings and caveats: Conclusions leaned on cross-sectional statistical analysis and did not track the same donors over time.

Germline CDR1 reads LNHNV; CDR2 reads YYDKDF (reference sequence). CDR3 length: 13 residues. The germline V and J ends were trimmed by 2 bases and 4 bases, with 7 bases remaining between them. A universal primer site arose from template switching, and cDNA bore unique molecular identifiers. TCRdb re-called the 5' RACE reads through MiXCR, storing one row per CDR3 protein. This table has roughly 470,000 distinct CDR3 sequences, over 11% appearing once. A word on this clonotype: Antigen specificity is unknown.

The same data also contributed to another study, on yellow fever vaccine responses in identical twins.

The TCR originated in a woman aged 18-29 years in good health. The sample taken for sequencing was CD4+ T cells sorted from blood. This chain links TRBV15 with TRBJ2-3; D uncertain. CDR3 nucleotide sequence: TGTGCCACCAGCAGACATGACCCAGATACGCAGTATTTT. It translates to CATSRHDPDTQYF.